This is a list of T cell receptor beta chains from one sample in a study of regulatory T cells in long-lasting Graves disease. One entry per CDR3 protein results from TCRdb running MiXCR on the multiplex PCR reads. The repertoire holds roughly 420,000 distinct CDR3 sequences, with about a sixth as singletons. The sample was also linked to a second study, of T cells in Graves' hyperthyroidism and ophthalmopathy.

Sequenced material: peripheral blood mononuclear cells (PBMCs), taken at new diagnosis, from a patient treated with antithyroid drugs. These receptors were taken from a woman aged 18 to 35 with Graves disease. CDR3s include the opening cysteine and the closing phenylalanine or tryptophan. Fields, in order: V gene, D gene, J gene, CDR3 length, clone size, CDR3 DNA, CDR3 protein. A D gene is named only where the DNA matches it firmly. Not all rows give a size; the values are once, few, many and, for expanded clones, a class.

v_call: TRBV7-2
d_call: -
j_call: TRBJ2-3
cdr3_length: 12
clone_size: many
cdr3_nt: TGTGCCAGCAGCCCCCGCACAGATACGCAGTATTTT
cdr3_aa: CASSPRTDTQYF

v_call: TRBV5-6
d_call: -
j_call: TRBJ1-1
cdr3_length: 12
clone_size: many
cdr3_nt: TGTGCCAGCAGCACTCCCGGGGACCGGGCTTTCTTT
cdr3_aa: CASSTPGDRAFF

v_call: TRBV5-5
d_call: -
j_call: TRBJ2-5
cdr3_length: 15
clone_size: many
cdr3_nt: TGTGCCAGCAGCTTGGGACTGGAGGGGGGGGAGACCCAGTACTTC
cdr3_aa: CASSLGLEGGETQYF

v_call: TRBV3-1
d_call: -
j_call: TRBJ2-5
cdr3_length: 16
clone_size: many
cdr3_nt: TGTGCCAGCAGCCGGTACCCTAGGGGTCCCCAAGAGACCCAGTACTTC
cdr3_aa: CASSRYPRGPQETQYF

v_call: TRBV29-1
d_call: TRBD2
j_call: TRBJ2-5
cdr3_length: 14
clone_size: many
cdr3_nt: TGCAGCGTTGATGGTGGGAGGGACCGGGAGACCCAGTACTTC
cdr3_aa: CSVDGGRDRETQYF

v_call: TRBV20-1
d_call: TRBD2
j_call: TRBJ2-1
cdr3_length: 13
clone_size: few
cdr3_nt: TGCAGTGCTGAGGGACTACGCTACAATGAGCAGTTCTTC
cdr3_aa: CSAEGLRYNEQFF

v_call: TRBV30
d_call: -
j_call: TRBJ2-7
cdr3_length: 13
clone_size: many
cdr3_nt: TGTGCCTGGAGTGGTAACGAACCCTACGAGCAGTACTTC
cdr3_aa: CAWSGNEPYEQYF

v_call: TRBV13
d_call: TRBD2
j_call: TRBJ2-1
cdr3_length: 16
clone_size: -
cdr3_nt: TGTGCCAGCAGCCCGGCAGGCGGGACTAGCGCGCTGGAGCAGTTCTTC
cdr3_aa: CASSPAGGTSALEQFF

v_call: TRBV6-1
d_call: TRBD2
j_call: TRBJ2-7
cdr3_length: 19
clone_size: many
cdr3_nt: TGTGCCAGCAGTGCCCGACTAGCGGGAGCCGTACCGATATCTTACGAGCAGTACTTC
cdr3_aa: CASSARLAGAVPISYEQYF

v_call: TRBV4-2
d_call: -
j_call: TRBJ2-3
cdr3_length: 20
clone_size: -
cdr3_nt: TGTGCCAGCAGCCAAGATCAGAGGGTAGGAGGGGGCTTAGGGACAGATACGCAGTATTTT
cdr3_aa: CASSQDQRVGGGLGTDTQYF

v_call: TRBV7-9
d_call: TRBD2
j_call: TRBJ2-1
cdr3_length: 16
clone_size: many
cdr3_nt: TGTGCCAGCAGTTTACCGACTAGCGGGAGTTTTAATGAGCAGTTCTTC
cdr3_aa: CASSLPTSGSFNEQFF

v_call: TRBV7-3
d_call: -
j_call: TRBJ2-3
cdr3_length: 15
clone_size: -
cdr3_nt: TGTGCCAGCAGCTACGGGACCGGAGGGCCAGATACGCAGTATTTT
cdr3_aa: CASSYGTGGPDTQYF

v_call: TRBV6-1
d_call: -
j_call: TRBJ2-5
cdr3_length: 11
clone_size: many
cdr3_nt: TGTGCCAGCAGTGAAGGAGAGACCCAGTACTTC
cdr3_aa: CASSEGETQYF

v_call: TRBV20-1
d_call: TRBD1
j_call: TRBJ2-1
cdr3_length: 17
clone_size: -
cdr3_nt: TGCAGTCCCAGGGGGCCCAATACTTATGGGGGTAGGGATGAGCAGTTCTTC
cdr3_aa: CSPRGPNTYGGRDEQFF

v_call: TRBV4-1
d_call: TRBD1
j_call: TRBJ2-7
cdr3_length: 14
clone_size: few
cdr3_nt: TGCGCCAGCAGCCACCTACAGGGGGCCTACGAGCAGTACTTC
cdr3_aa: CASSHLQGAYEQYF

v_call: TRBV12-3/TRBV12-4
d_call: -
j_call: TRBJ2-1
cdr3_length: 16
clone_size: many
cdr3_nt: TGTGCCAGCAGTTCAATAGTGACCAGAAGTTACAATGAGCAGTTCTTC
cdr3_aa: CASSSIVTRSYNEQFF

v_call: TRBV14
d_call: TRBD1
j_call: TRBJ2-3
cdr3_length: 15
clone_size: many
cdr3_nt: TGTGCCAGCAGCCATCGACAGGGGGCTACAGATACGCAGTATTTT
cdr3_aa: CASSHRQGATDTQYF

v_call: TRBV28
d_call: -
j_call: TRBJ1-5
cdr3_length: 17
clone_size: -
cdr3_nt: TGTGCCAGCAGTTTAGTAGTAGGGACCCTTGGCAATCAGCCCCAGCATTTT
cdr3_aa: CASSLVVGTLGNQPQHF

v_call: TRBV28
d_call: TRBD1
j_call: TRBJ2-1
cdr3_length: 16
clone_size: many
cdr3_nt: TGTGCCAGCAGTTCGCCCCGGGACAGGGGGCGGAATGAGCAGTTCTTC
cdr3_aa: CASSSPRDRGRNEQFF

v_call: TRBV27
d_call: -
j_call: TRBJ1-6
cdr3_length: 13
clone_size: many
cdr3_nt: TGTGCCAGCAGTTCACAGGGTTATTCACCCCTCCACTTT
cdr3_aa: CASSSQGYSPLHF